This TCR beta chain was captured in a study of control samples from healthy donors and cancer patients. Germline V gene data show CDR1 as SGHNT and CDR2 as YYREEE (reference sequence). Unmatched junction bases numbered 2, after V lost 0 bases and J lost 3 bases. The CDR3 is made up of 14 amino acids. Sequencing was performed with immunoSEQ multiplex PCR; in TCRdb, only in-frame clones are kept and a portion is missing. The sample lists 35,000 to 50,000 clones, approximately 87% seen once, with roughly 10% in the top ten. This TCR was sampled from a woman aged 60-75 years with lung cancer. This chain links TRBV5-4 with TRBJ2-7, with 8 nucleotides matching TRBD2. The specimen sequenced was PBMCs. The CDR3 region is CASSLEGLGYEQYF. CDR3 DNA sequence: TGTGCCAGCAGCTTGGAGGGACTAGGCTACGAGCAGTACTTC.